One and the same sample provided the 14 T cell receptor beta chains below, sequenced in a study of blood T cell repertoires in COVID-19. The protocol was immunoSEQ multiplex PCR, while the TCRdb copy is restricted to in-frame clones and leaves out a portion. Found here are about 210,000 clones, around 82% of them singletons; the top ten hold 12%. Sample: peripheral blood. These TCRs come from a woman aged 40 to 49 with acute or convalescent COVID-19.

This clone was observed once. The CDR3 coding sequence is TGTGCCAGCAGCTTAGTACAGGGGGCAGAGCTGTTTTTT. The encoded protein is CASSLVQGAELFF. The chain couples TRBV11-3 to TRBJ2-2; 9 nucleotides match TRBD1. CDR1 is SGHNT, CDR2 YENEEA, per germline. This CDR3 is built from 13 residues. With V trimmed by 1 base and J by 11 bases, 2 bases remained unmatched.

The rearrangement links TRBV6-6 to TRBJ2-7; a weak D match, TRBD2 (7 bases). The CDR3 length is 14 residues. V was pared by 5 bases and J by 5 bases, with 16 bases between. Germline CDR1 is MNHNY and CDR2 is SVGAGI (reference sequence). The DNA of the CDR3 is TGTGCCAGCAGTCCCCGGGGGGCTGGGAACGAGCAGTACTTC. It yields the protein CASSPRGAGNEQYF.

V gene TRBV10-3 combines with J gene TRBJ1-2; D is unresolved. Germline V gene lookup returns CDR1 ENHRY and CDR2 SYGVKD. The length of the CDR3 is 13 residues. V lost 6 bases to trimming and J lost 7 bases, with 15 bases between them. The CDR3 coding sequence is TGTGCCATCAGCCCCGGTATAGGAGTTGGCTACACCTTC. This translates into CAISPGIGVGYTF.

The gene calls are TRBV27 and TRBJ1-5; possibly TRBD1 for D (6 bases). Germline loops: CDR1 MNHEY, CDR2 SMNVEV (reference sequence). The CDR3 has 16 residues. V was pared by 0 bases and J by 1 base, with 10 bases between. The CDR3 DNA reads TGTGCCAGCAGTTTATCCTGGCAGGGGAGCAATCAGCCCCAGCATTTT. This encodes CASSLSWQGSNQPQHF.

The chain uses TRBV2 and TRBJ2-7; TRBD2 agrees at 7 bases. Germline-derived CDR1 and CDR2 are SNHLY and FYNNEI. Unmatched junction bases numbered 8, after V lost 3 bases and J lost 3 bases. The CDR3 runs 15 residues. CDR3 in DNA: TGTGCCAGCAGTGATATCGGCGGGAGCAGCTACGAGCAGTACTTC. Encoded protein: CASSDIGGSSYEQYF.

The chain couples TRBV12-3 or TRBV12-4 to TRBJ1-1, with D possibly being TRBD1 (6 bases). The CDR3 contains 13 residues. V was shortened by 6 bases and J by 0 bases, with 8 bases between the two germline ends. The CDR3 coding sequence is TGTGCCAGCAGACGACAGGTGAACACTGAAGCTTTCTTT. As protein: CASRRQVNTEAFF.

The rearrangement joins TRBV11-2 to TRBJ2-7, with 7 bases matching TRBD1. This CDR3 is 13 amino acids long. Per germline, CDR1 SGHAT and CDR2 FQNNGV. V trimming: 5 bases; J trimming: 4 bases; junction bases outside the gene matches: 5. The CDR3 nucleotides read TGTGCCAGCAGCCCAGGGGGTTATTACGAGCAGTACTTC. It yields the protein CASSPGGYYEQYF.

This clone was found a few times. V usage is TRBV10-3 and J usage is TRBJ1-5; no firm D call. The V gene lost 0 bases and the J gene lost 2 bases, with 5 bases spanning the gap. The CDR3 runs 14 residues. The germline V gene has CDR1 ENHRY and CDR2 SYGVKD. CDR3 region: CAISESRGNQPQHF. The CDR3 coding sequence is TGTGCCATCAGTGAGTCCCGGGGCAATCAGCCCCAGCATTTT.

The V call is TRBV18, the J call TRBJ1-1, with 7 bases fitting TRBD1. V gave up 6 bases and J gave up 3 bases; unmatched junction bases: 7. CDR1 is KGHSH and CDR2 is LQKENI in the germline V gene. The CDR3 runs 14 residues. The CDR3 here is CASSQLGQDTEAFF. CDR3 in DNA: TGTGCCAGCTCCCAACTCGGACAGGACACTGAAGCTTTCTTT. The entire variable domain, with the rest obtained from reference TRBV18 and TRBJ1-1, is as follows: NAGVMQNPRHLVRRRGQEARLRCSPMKGHSHVYWYRQLPEEGLKFMVYLQKENIIDESGMPKERFSAEFPKEGPSILRIQQVVRGDSAAYFCASSQLGQDTEAFFGQGTRLTVV.

The chain recombines TRBV6-5 with TRBJ2-2; 9 bases are a match to TRBD1. Per the germline V gene, CDR1 is MNHEY and CDR2 is SVGAGI. V trimming: 6 bases; J trimming: 6 bases; junction bases outside the gene matches: 5. This CDR3 is 14 amino acids long. The CDR3 region is CASSPQGASGELFF. CDR3 DNA sequence: TGTGCCAGCAGCCCACAGGGGGCTTCCGGGGAGCTGTTTTTT.

The V gene is TRBV7-9, the J gene TRBJ2-7, with 8 positions matching TRBD1. There are 15 residues in the CDR3. Germline CDR1 and CDR2: SEHNR and FQNEAQ (reference sequence). V shed 6 bases and J 2 bases; nucleotides not matched to a gene: 9. This CDR3 is CASSLNPGQAYEQYF. CDR3 bases: TGTGCCAGCAGTTTGAATCCGGGACAGGCCTACGAGCAGTACTTC.

The gene calls are TRBV18 and TRBJ2-3; TRBD2 matches 8 bases. Germline CDR1 and CDR2: KGHSH and LQKENI. V shed 3 bases and J 4 bases; nucleotides not matched to a gene: 24. The CDR3 sequence is 21 residues long. For the CDR3, the DNA is TGTGCCAGCTCACCTCAACTAGAATCGTCGCGGGAGCGGGAGAGGTCAGATACGCAGTATTTT. It translates to CASSPQLESSRERERSDTQYF. Filled out from reference TRBV18 and TRBJ2-3, the complete variable domain reads NAGVMQNPRHLVRRRGQEARLRCSPMKGHSHVYWYRQLPEEGLKFMVYLQKENIIDESGMPKERFSAEFPKEGPSILRIQQVVRGDSAAYFCASSPQLESSRERERSDTQYFGPGTRLTVL.

The chain couples TRBV7-8 to TRBJ1-2, with TRBD1 matching over 8 bases. The CDR3 extends over 13 amino acids. Trimming cost V 3 bases and J 10 bases; bases outside gene matches: 7. Germline CDR1 is SGHVS and CDR2 is FQNEAQ. The DNA for the CDR3 is TGTGCCAGCAGCTTCCAGGGGGCGCGGGTCTACACCTTC. It is translated as CASSFQGARVYTF.

V usage is TRBV7-2 and J usage is TRBJ1-5; TRBD1 might be the D (5 bases). The V and J ends lost 1 base and 9 bases respectively, with 7 bases between them. This CDR3 region has 12 residues. The germline CDR1 and CDR2 sequences are SGHTA and FQGNSA. The CDR3 DNA sequence: TGTGCCAGCAGCTTAGGTGGGGCGCCCCAGCATTTT. Protein sequence: CASSLGGAPQHF. Based on the CDR3 plus reference TRBV7-2 and TRBJ1-5, the full variable domain is GAGVSQSPSNKVTEKGKDVELRCDPISGHTALYWYRQSLGQGLEFLIYFQGNSAPDKSGLPSDRFSAERTGGSVSTLTIQRTQQEDSAVYLCASSLGGAPQHFGDGTRLSIL.